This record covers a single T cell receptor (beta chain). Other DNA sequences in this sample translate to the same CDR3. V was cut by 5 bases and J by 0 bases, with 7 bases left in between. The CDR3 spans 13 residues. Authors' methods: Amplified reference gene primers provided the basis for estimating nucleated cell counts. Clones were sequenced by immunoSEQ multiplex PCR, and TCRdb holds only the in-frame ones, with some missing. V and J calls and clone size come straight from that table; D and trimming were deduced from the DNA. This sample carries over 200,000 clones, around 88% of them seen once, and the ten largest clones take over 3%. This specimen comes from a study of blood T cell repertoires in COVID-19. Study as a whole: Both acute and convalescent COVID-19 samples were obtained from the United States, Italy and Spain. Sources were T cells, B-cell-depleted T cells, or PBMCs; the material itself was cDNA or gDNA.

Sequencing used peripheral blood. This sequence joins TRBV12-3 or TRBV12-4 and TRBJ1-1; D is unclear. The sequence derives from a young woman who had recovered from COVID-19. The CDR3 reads CASSLQMNTEAFF. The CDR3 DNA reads TGTGCCAGCAGTCTTCAGATGAACACTGAAGCTTTCTTT.